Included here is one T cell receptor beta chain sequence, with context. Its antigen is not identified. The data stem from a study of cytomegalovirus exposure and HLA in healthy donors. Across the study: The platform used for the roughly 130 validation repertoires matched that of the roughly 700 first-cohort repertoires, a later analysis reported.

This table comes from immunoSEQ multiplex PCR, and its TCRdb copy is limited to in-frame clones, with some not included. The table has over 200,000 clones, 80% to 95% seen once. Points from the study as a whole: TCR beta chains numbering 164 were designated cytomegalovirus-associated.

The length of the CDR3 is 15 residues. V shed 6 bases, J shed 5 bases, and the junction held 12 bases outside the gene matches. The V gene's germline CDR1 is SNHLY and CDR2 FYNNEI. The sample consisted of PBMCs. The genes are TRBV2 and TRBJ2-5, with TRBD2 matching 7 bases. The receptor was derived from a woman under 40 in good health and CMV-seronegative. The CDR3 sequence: CASSTLAGVSETQYF. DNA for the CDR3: TGTGCCAGCAGCACCCTCGCGGGAGTGTCGGAGACCCAGTACTTC.